The present TCR beta chain was sequenced within a study of blood T cell repertoires in COVID-19. The overall study: Italy, Spain and the United States were the sources of the convalescent and acute COVID-19 samples. The cDNA or gDNA used as material had been derived from T cells, B-cell-depleted T cells, or PBMCs.

This clone was observed once. Other DNA sequences in this sample translate to the same CDR3. Sequenced by immunoSEQ multiplex PCR; TCRdb stores in-frame clones only, minus some. The profile shows just over 35,000 clones, around nine tenths of them singletons. Sequencing was done on a sample of peripheral blood. The receptor was derived from a human donor in a cohort sampled during active COVID-19.

For the CDR3, the DNA is TGTGCCAGCAGTCAGGGGCCCTACGAGCAGTACTTC. This sequence encodes CASSQGPYEQYF. This sequence joins TRBV2 and TRBJ2-7; a possible D gene is TRBD1 (6 bases). The CDR3 is 12 residues long. Trimming pared 5 bases from V and 2 bases from J, leaving 7 bases between. Germline lookup yields CDR1 SNHLY and CDR2 FYNNEI.